What follows are 14 T cell receptor beta chains derived from one specimen sequenced in a study of beta chain features in type 1 diabetes. Expressed TCRB transcripts were sequenced because the entire RNA isolate underwent reverse transcription. Only in-frame clones appear in the TCRdb table, and some are missing; sequencing was by immunoSEQ multiplex PCR. The sample yields some 900,000 clones, about a sixth seen once. Sequencing used naive CD4+ T cells from blood. The receptors originated from a young woman in good health.

The chain employs TRBV28 and TRBJ2-1; TRBD2 agrees at 9 bases. Germline values: CDR1 MDHEN, CDR2 SYDVKM. The CDR3 covers 15 residues. Losses at the gene ends were 3 bases for V and 3 bases for J; bases not matched to a gene: 3. CDR3 nucleotides: TGTGCCAGCAGTTTCAGGCGGGAGGGCTACAATGAGCAGTTCTTC. Translated: CASSFRREGYNEQFF.

The chain is built from TRBV2 and TRBJ1-4; weak D call: TRBD1 (6 bases). Per germline, CDR1 SNHLY and CDR2 FYNNEI. Trimming removed 1 base from V and 7 bases from J, with 16 bases in between. The CDR3 contains 16 residues. The CDR3 loop reads CASSEGSRGYSEKLFF. The CDR3 region has the DNA TGTGCCAGCAGTGAAGGGTCCAGGGGTTACAGTGAAAAACTGTTTTTT.

This clone has more than one count but fewer than ten. The rearrangement uses TRBV2 and TRBJ2-7, with TRBD1 identical over 8 bases. The length of the CDR3 is 13 residues. Germline loops: CDR1 SNHLY, CDR2 FYNNEI. After removal of 5 bases from V and 7 bases from J, the junction contained 7 bases not matched to a gene. CDR3 sequence (DNA): TGTGCCAGCAGTCAGACAGGGGCGGGGGAGCAGTACTTC. It encodes CASSQTGAGEQYF.

This clone was seen only a few times. The chain carries TRBV7-3 and TRBJ1-2; tentative D call: TRBD1 (6 bases). Trimming shortened V by 5 bases and J by 2 bases, and 12 bases separated the two germline ends. CDR3 length equals 14 residues. Germline CDR1 is SGHTA and CDR2 is FQGTGA. Here the CDR3 reads CASSPGTPNYGYTF. CDR3 DNA: TGTGCCAGCAGCCCAGGGACACCCAACTATGGCTACACCTTC.

The chain links TRBV28 to TRBJ2-7; tentatively, D is TRBD2 (6 bases). Germline CDR1 MDHEN, CDR2 SYDVKM. Between the trimmed V and J ends, which lost 5 bases and 6 bases, there was a span of 20 bases. CDR3 length: 15 amino acids. This CDR3 is CASSPQGGTVREQYF. For the CDR3, the DNA is TGTGCCAGCAGTCCCCAAGGCGGGACTGTGCGCGAGCAGTACTTC.

The rearrangement uses TRBV7-3 and TRBJ2-1; maybe TRBD2 (6 bases). Between the trimmed V and J ends, which lost 0 bases and 12 bases, there was a span of 12 bases. This CDR3 has 13 residues. Germline V gene lookup returns CDR1 SGHTA and CDR2 FQGTGA. The CDR3 reads CASSLTPGDRQFF. The CDR3 region has the DNA TGTGCCAGCAGCTTAACGCCGGGAGATCGGCAGTTCTTC.

This clone was detected only a few times. The J gene is TRBJ1-5, the V gene TRBV19; TRBD1 matches 7 bases. The germline CDR1 and CDR2 sequences are LNHDA and SQIVND (reference sequence). Unmatched junction bases numbered 6, after V lost 3 bases and J lost 4 bases. There are 15 residues in the CDR3. In DNA, the CDR3 is TGTGCCAGTAGTATTTGGACAGGCTCAAATCAGCCCCAGCATTTT. This encodes CASSIWTGSNQPQHF.

This clone occurred a few times. The CDR3 nucleotides read TGCAGCGTGGGGATAGCCAAAAACATTCAGTACTTC. Protein product: CSVGIAKNIQYF. This sequence joins TRBV29-1 and TRBJ2-4; no clear D gene. Trimming shortened V by 6 bases and J by 0 bases, and 6 bases separated the two germline ends. The CDR3 length is 12 residues. The germline V gene has CDR1 SQVTM and CDR2 ANQGSEA.

Only a few counts were recorded for this clone. V is TRBV6-1 and J is TRBJ2-1, with no clear D. This CDR3 region has 14 residues. The V gene lost 3 bases and the J gene lost 3 bases, with 9 bases spanning the gap. Germline CDR1 and CDR2: MNHNS and SASEGT. In DNA form, the CDR3 reads TGTGCCAGCAGTGATTTCGGTCGCTACAATGAGCAGTTCTTC. As protein: CASSDFGRYNEQFF.

In its sample, this clone was seen a few times. This rearrangement joins TRBV5-1 to TRBJ2-1, with 9 bases fitting TRBD2. Germline loops: CDR1 SGHRS, CDR2 YFSETQ. The CDR3 covers 14 residues. V was clipped by 5 bases and J by 6 bases; unmatched bases: 6. CDR3 in DNA: TGCGCCAGCAGTGTAGCGGGGGCCCCCAATGAGCAGTTCTTC. This encodes CASSVAGAPNEQFF.

This clone was observed many times. The V gene is TRBV7-9, the J gene TRBJ1-4, with TRBD1 identical over 7 bases. The J segment lost 7 bases and the V segment lost 1 base, leaving 6 bases of the junction unmatched. Germline V gives CDR1 SEHNR, CDR2 FQNEAQ (reference sequence). This CDR3 is 15 amino acids long. The DNA of the CDR3 is TGTGCCAGCAGCTTAGGTGACAGGGAGAGTGAAAAACTGTTTTTT. It specifies CASSLGDRESEKLFF.

In this sample, this clone turned up a few times. This rearrangement joins TRBV7-9 to TRBJ1-1; D is possibly TRBD1 (5 bases). Per germline, CDR1 SEHNR and CDR2 FQNEAQ (reference sequence). The CDR3 has 14 residues. V lost 1 base, J lost 2 bases, and 8 bases lay in between. CDR3 region: CASSLGQRNTEAFF. DNA of the CDR3: TGTGCCAGCAGCTTAGGACAGAGAAACACTGAAGCTTTCTTT.

This clone was counted a few times. The chain joins TRBV7-2 to TRBJ2-1; the D is unclear. Deletions cut 1 base from V and 0 bases from J, with 7 bases between. The CDR3 runs 15 residues. Germline V lookup: CDR1 SGHTA, CDR2 FQGNSA. Here the CDR3 reads CASSLDENSYNEQFF. In DNA form, the CDR3 reads TGTGCCAGCAGCTTAGATGAAAACTCCTACAATGAGCAGTTCTTC. The full variable domain, rest sourced from reference TRBV7-2 and TRBJ2-1, is GAGVSQSPSNKVTEKGKDVELRCDPISGHTALYWYRQSLGQGLEFLIYFQGNSAPDKSGLPSDRFSAERTGGSVSTLTIQRTQQEDSAVYLCASSLDENSYNEQFFGPGTRLTVL.

The chain carries TRBV11-2 and TRBJ2-4; D gene unclear. The CDR3 spans 13 residues. CDR1 is SGHAT and CDR2 is FQNNGV in the germline V gene. V was shortened by 5 bases and J by 0 bases, with 5 bases between the two germline ends. The CDR3 sequence: CASSGLAKNIQYF. The DNA of the CDR3 is TGTGCCAGCAGCGGGCTAGCCAAAAACATTCAGTACTTC.